Sequencing of this T cell receptor (beta chain) was carried out in a study of blood T cell repertoires in COVID-19. Study overall: The cDNA or gDNA used as material had been derived from T cells, B-cell-depleted T cells, or PBMCs.

Germline CDR1 is MNHEY and CDR2 is SMNVEV (reference sequence). V lost 4 bases and J lost 5; bases outside the gene matches: 5. This CDR3 has 14 amino acids. Generated by immunoSEQ multiplex PCR, the TCRdb table keeps only in-frame clones and is missing some. The table has about 110,000 clones, over 75% seen once. The source is a human donor in a cohort sampled during active COVID-19. Material: peripheral blood. The rearrangement links TRBV27 to TRBJ2-5, with 9 bases matching TRBD1. The DNA of the CDR3 is TGTGCCAGCAGTTCCCGGACAGGGGAGGAGACCCAGTACTTC. Protein product: CASSSRTGEETQYF.